Below are 20 T cell receptor beta chains sequenced from a single sample in a study of blood T cell repertoires in COVID-19. Repertoires were generated with immunoSEQ multiplex PCR, while TCRdb's copy carries only in-frame clones and drops some. Here the sample spans around 170,000 clones, 75% to 90% being singletons. The sequencing sample was made of peripheral blood. All receptors come from a middle-aged woman with acute or convalescent COVID-19.

The rearrangement joins TRBV5-5 to TRBJ2-1; 8 bases agree with TRBD2. J gave up 6 bases and V 2 bases, and 10 bases lay outside the gene matches. The CDR3 loop spans 16 amino acids. Germline V gives CDR1 SGHKS, CDR2 YYEKEE (reference sequence). DNA for the CDR3: TGTGCCAGCAGCTTTCTTGCCGGGAGGGCCATCAATGAGCAGTTCTTC. Amino acid sequence: CASSFLAGRAINEQFF.

The rearrangement links TRBV5-1 to TRBJ2-5; TRBD2 matches 12 bases. Germline CDR1 and CDR2: SGHRS and YFSETQ. The J segment lost 4 bases and the V segment lost 0 bases, leaving 10 bases of the junction unmatched. This CDR3 contains 18 residues. The CDR3 loop is CASSLATTSGGRGETQYF. CDR3 DNA: TGCGCCAGCAGCTTGGCCACGACTAGCGGGGGACGAGGAGAGACCCAGTACTTC.

The rearrangement joins TRBV4-1 to TRBJ1-4; 10 nucleotides line up with TRBD1. This CDR3 comprises 16 residues. With 1 base clipped from V and 10 bases from J, the junction kept 9 bases outside the gene matches. Germline V gives CDR1 MGHRA, CDR2 YSYEKL. Here the CDR3 DNA reads TGCGCCAGCAGCCAAGTTGGGGGACAGGGGACTGGAAAACTGTTTTTT. Protein sequence: CASSQVGGQGTGKLFF.

The rearrangement uses TRBV10-3 and TRBJ2-2, with a weak D call TRBD2 (6 bases). This CDR3 spans 15 amino acids. Germline V gene lookup returns CDR1 ENHRY and CDR2 SYGVKD. V lost 9 bases and J 6 bases, leaving 20 bases between the germline ends. This CDR3 reads CAIGSGGVSPGELFF. The CDR3 DNA is TGTGCCATAGGGTCGGGCGGGGTCTCCCCCGGGGAGCTGTTTTTT.

The chain employs TRBV6-1 and TRBJ1-5; D is unclear. CDR1 is MNHNS, CDR2 SASEGT, per germline. The CDR3 totals 11 residues. Trimming pared 1 base from V and 15 bases from J, leaving 10 bases between. CDR3 sequence reads: CASSEVEGRHF. CDR3 bases: TGTGCCAGCAGTGAAGTGGAGGGAAGGCATTTT.

The V gene is TRBV29-1, the J gene TRBJ2-5; weak D call: TRBD1 (6 bases). V was trimmed by 7 bases and J by 1 base, leaving 10 bases between them. This CDR3 comprises 12 residues. Germline CDR1 reads SQVTM; CDR2 reads ANQGSEA. The CDR3 sequence: CSARTAQETQYF. The CDR3 nucleotides read TGCAGCGCTAGGACAGCCCAAGAGACCCAGTACTTC. The whole variable domain, remainder taken from reference TRBV29-1 and TRBJ2-5, is SAVISQKPSRDICQRGTSLTIQCQVDSQVTMMFWYRQQPGQSLTLIATANQGSEATYESGFVIDKFPISRPNLTFSTLTVSNMSPEDSSIYLCSARTAQETQYFGPGTRLLVL.

In this sample, this clone turned up a few times. This chain connects TRBV7-8 to TRBJ2-7; a weak D match, TRBD2 (5 bases). This CDR3 comprises 17 residues. V lost 4 bases and J 0 bases, leaving 19 bases between the germline ends. Germline V gene data show CDR1 as SGHVS and CDR2 as FQNEAQ. CDR3 in amino acids: CASSSRASGSFSYEQYF. The CDR3 nucleotides read TGTGCCAGCAGCTCGAGGGCCAGTGGGTCCTTCTCCTACGAGCAGTACTTC.

This chain joins TRBV5-3 and TRBJ1-3; D is possibly TRBD1 (5 bases). TRBV5-3 is designated an ORF whose function remains uncertain. The CDR3 covers 14 residues. V gave up 0 bases and J gave up 4 bases, with 8 bases separating them. CDR3 DNA sequence: TGTGCCAGAAGCTTGGTAGGGGTCGGAAACACCATATATTTT. Protein product: CARSLVGVGNTIYF.

The chain uses TRBV3-1 (or the pseudogene TRBV3-2) and TRBJ1-2, with D hard to call. Germline V gene sequence: CDR1 LGHDT, CDR2 YNNKEL (reference sequence). The V and J ends lost 3 bases and 4 bases respectively, with 18 bases between them. The CDR3 runs to 16 residues. Here the CDR3 reads CASSQPPGVGSYGYTF. The DNA for the CDR3 is TGTGCCAGCAGCCAGCCCCCAGGAGTTGGGAGCTATGGCTACACCTTC.

This chain uses TRBV21-1 with TRBJ1-4; the listed D gene, TRBD1, was not tested against the DNA. TRBV21-1 represents a pseudogene. The CDR3 loop spans 13 amino acids. The CDR3 DNA sequence: TGTGCCAGCACGAGGGGGATGGTTGAAAAACTGTTTTTT. Amino acid sequence: CASTRGMVEKLFF.

The CDR3 nucleotides are TGTGCCAGCGGTCGGGGGCCCCAGCATTTT. This gives the protein CASGRGPQHF. V and J are TRBV2 and TRBJ1-5; D unclear. This CDR3 contains 10 residues. Trimming removed 8 bases from V and 9 bases from J, with 8 bases in between. In germline, CDR1 is SNHLY, CDR2 FYNNEI.

This clone was detected a few times. The V gene is TRBV5-1, the J gene TRBJ1-2; 7 nucleotides line up with TRBD1. Germline-derived CDR1 and CDR2 are SGHRS and YFSETQ. The J segment lost 4 bases and the V segment lost 2 bases, leaving 11 bases of the junction unmatched. This CDR3 has 16 residues. The CDR3 spells CASSFLRTGTPYGYTF. The CDR3 DNA reads as TGCGCCAGCAGCTTCCTTCGGACAGGAACCCCCTATGGCTACACCTTC. The variable domain in full, with the rest retrieved from reference TRBV5-1 and TRBJ1-2, is KAGVTQTPRYLIKTRGQQVTLSCSPISGHRSVSWYQQTPGQGLQFLFEYFSETQRNKGNFPGRFSGRQFSNSRSEMNVSTLELGDSALYLCASSFLRTGTPYGYTFGSGTRLTVV.

The V call is TRBV7-8, the J call TRBJ1-5; D gene uncertain. The ends were cut back, 6 bases at V and 5 bases at J, with 14 bases in the middle. CDR1 SGHVS and CDR2 FQNEAQ come from the germline V gene. The CDR3 is made up of 14 amino acids. As DNA, the CDR3 is TGTGCCAGCAGTACAGCCTACGCTTATCAGCCCCAGCATTTT. Its protein product is CASSTAYAYQPQHF.

The chain recombines TRBV9 with TRBJ1-2; 9 bases fit TRBD1. CDR3 length equals 14 residues. Germline V CDR1 and CDR2: SGDLS, YYNGEE. The J segment lost 5 bases and the V segment lost 3 bases, leaving 5 bases of the junction unmatched. CDR3 loop: CASSALGTGYGYTF. For the CDR3, the DNA is TGTGCCAGCAGCGCCCTGGGGACAGGGTATGGCTACACCTTC.

The rearrangement uses TRBV27 and TRBJ1-5; TRBD1 might be the D (5 bases). Germline V gene data show CDR1 as MNHEY and CDR2 as SMNVEV (reference sequence). CDR3 size: 15 residues. The V end was cut by 6 bases, the J end by 9 bases, with 21 bases between. CDR3 sequence: CASSKTGPSGGPQHF. CDR3 sequence (DNA): TGTGCCAGCAGCAAGACGGGGCCGAGCGGGGGGCCCCAGCATTTT.

The chain is built from TRBV18 and TRBJ2-5; maybe TRBD2 (6 bases). The CDR3 has 18 amino acids. Germline CDR1 KGHSH, CDR2 LQKENI. The V end lost 2 bases, the J end lost 2 bases, and 21 bases lay between the germline ends. Here the CDR3 reads CASSPFIQGGSGQETQYF. CDR3 in DNA: TGTGCCAGCTCACCATTTATCCAGGGAGGTTCGGGGCAAGAGACCCAGTACTTC.

The chain is built from TRBV29-1 and TRBJ2-1; 12 positions match TRBD2. Germline CDR1 reads SQVTM; CDR2 reads ANQGSEA. CDR3 length equals 17 residues. The junction had 12 bases not matched to a gene; V was cut back by 0 bases and J by 9 bases. CDR3 region: CSVEDRTSGKLRVEQFF. DNA of the CDR3: TGCAGCGTTGAAGACAGGACTAGCGGGAAATTGAGGGTTGAGCAGTTCTTC.

V and J are TRBV19 and TRBJ1-1; TRBD1 aligns across 10 bases. The germline gives CDR1 LNHDA, CDR2 SQIVND (reference sequence). This CDR3 comprises 15 residues. J gave up 5 bases and V 5 bases, and 8 bases lay outside the gene matches. For the CDR3, the DNA is TGTGCCAGTAGTCCCCGGGACAGGGGTATAACTGAAGCTTTCTTT. Amino acids: CASSPRDRGITEAFF.

This sequence joins TRBV28 and TRBJ2-7; D unresolved. The CDR3 spans 12 residues. V was shortened by 1 base and J by 6 bases, with 7 bases between the two germline ends. CDR1 is MDHEN and CDR2 is SYDVKM in the germline V gene. The chain's CDR3 is CASSLSTSEQYF. The CDR3 region has the DNA TGTGCCAGCAGTTTATCCACATCCGAGCAGTACTTC.

The J gene is TRBJ1-5, the V gene TRBV28; D is unclear. The V end was cut by 4 bases, the J end by 4 bases, with 11 bases between. The CDR3 has 14 residues. Per germline, CDR1 MDHEN and CDR2 SYDVKM. The CDR3 region is CASSYYDGNQPQHF. CDR3 sequence (DNA): TGTGCCAGCAGTTACTATGACGGGAATCAGCCCCAGCATTTT.